This T cell receptor beta chain was obtained from a study of blood T cell repertoires in COVID-19. Study-wide context: The United States, Italy and Spain supplied acute and convalescent COVID-19 samples. From T cells, B-cell-depleted T cells, or PBMCs came the material, which was cDNA or gDNA.

Germline assignment: CDR1 MDHEN and CDR2 SYDVKM. The ends lost 3 bases at V and 8 bases at J; junction bases unmatched: 12. The CDR3 consists of 15 residues. The protocol was immunoSEQ multiplex PCR, while the TCRdb copy is restricted to in-frame clones and leaves out a portion. Of 150,000 to 200,000 clones in the sample, about 88% were seen once. V gene TRBV28 combines with J gene TRBJ2-5; 7 positions agree with TRBD2. Sequencing was done on a sample of PBMCs or T cells enriched from blood (not recorded which). The TCR sequence derives from a middle-aged woman with acute COVID-19. CDR3 sequence reads: CASSFSLGGGETQYF. The CDR3 coding sequence is TGTGCCAGCAGTTTCTCCCTTGGTGGGGGGGAAACCCAGTACTTC.